The sequence of this T cell receptor beta chain was determined in a study of blood T cells in healthy people across ages. A sample-barcoded 5' primer and a J-beta primer mix were used in a second PCR of roughly 7 to 11 cycles. MiXCR was run by TCRdb on the 5' RACE reads, yielding one entry per CDR3 protein. The sample carries about 930,000 distinct CDR3 sequences, 25% to 35% recorded once. J lost 6 bases, V lost 8 bases, and 8 bases had no gene match. From germline, CDR1 is KGHDR and CDR2 SFDVKD. The CDR3 consists of 13 residues. The data also belong to a second study, concerning T cells of mothers and their children.

The sequence was obtained from a woman aged 35 to 49 in good health. The rearrangement links TRBV24-1 to TRBJ1-2; 7 bases align to TRBD1. Sequenced input: blood. CDR3 in DNA: TGTGCCACCAACCCCGGGGACAGCAATGGCTACACCTTC. It encodes CATNPGDSNGYTF.